The rows below give T cell receptor beta chains drawn from one sample of a study of shared clonotypes between healthy human individuals. The data were produced by immunoSEQ multiplex PCR, yet TCRdb's version contains in-frame clones alone and is incomplete. Counted here are millions of clones, roughly 95% occurring once; the ten biggest clones make up roughly 1.1%. The sequencing sample was made of naive CD8+ T cells sorted from blood. The receptors here all came from a man aged 18 to 29 in good health. CDR3s include the opening cysteine and the closing phenylalanine or tryptophan. A D gene is named only where the DNA matches it firmly. Only some rows state a clone size, as once, few, many or a class for expanded clones.

clone_size j_call v_call d_call cdr3_nt cdr3_aa
NA TRBJ1-2 TRBV9 NA TGTGCCAGCAGCCCAAATACGGCGGGCTATGGCTACACCTTC CASSPNTAGYGYTF
NA TRBJ1-4 TRBV30 NA TGTGCCTGGAGTGACGGGCGCCAGATGCCTAATGAAAAACTGTTTTTT CAWSDGRQMPNEKLFF
once TRBJ2-1 TRBV14 TRBD2 TGTGCCAGCAGCCATATACTAGCGGGACGATTATACAATGAGCAGTTCTTC CASSHILAGRLYNEQFF
NA TRBJ2-7 TRBV6-1 NA TGTGCCAGCAGTACCCAGGGTTCCTACGAGCAGTACTTC CASSTQGSYEQYF
NA TRBJ2-3 TRBV4-3 TRBD2 TGCGCCAGCAGCCAATATGGCGGGAGTTCAGATACGCAGTATTTT CASSQYGGSSDTQYF
NA TRBJ2-7 TRBV7-6 NA TGTGCCAGCAGCTTCTCCCGACAAGGGGAATCCGAGCAGTACTTC CASSFSRQGESEQYF
NA TRBJ1-2 TRBV19 NA TGTGCCAGTAGCCCAATTTACAACGGGAAATATGGCTACTCCTTC CASSPIYNGKYGYSF
NA TRBJ1-6 TRBV6-5 NA TGTGCCAGCAGTACGAGGGACGGATCACCCCTCCACTTT CASSTRDGSPLHF
NA TRBJ1-1 TRBV4-1 NA TGCGCCAGCAGCCCGCGACGACAACCAATGAACACTGAAGCTTTCTTT CASSPRRQPMNTEAFF
NA TRBJ2-1 TRBV6-1 NA TGTGCCAGCACCTCGGACGGCCTTTCCTACAATGAGCAGTTCTTC CASTSDGLSYNEQFF
NA TRBJ1-1 TRBV5-6 NA TGTGCCAGCAGCCCTCTCGAGACAATGAACACTGAAGCTTTCTTT CASSPLETMNTEAFF
NA TRBJ2-7 TRBV6-1 TRBD2 TGTGCCAGCAGTGAACTAGCGGGAGGTACCTACGAGCAGTACTTC CASSELAGGTYEQYF
NA TRBJ1-2 TRBV21-1 NA TGTGCCAGAATAAAGGCGTGCTGCAGCTATGGCTACACCTTC CARIKACCSYGYTF
NA TRBJ2-5 TRBV4-1 TRBD1 TGCGCCACCGGACAGGGAGAGACCCAGTACTTC CATGQGETQYF
NA TRBJ1-2 TRBV4-1 TRBD1 TGCGCCAGCAGCCAAGATACCGGGACAGAATATGGCTACACCTTC CASSQDTGTEYGYTF
NA TRBJ2-7 TRBV27 NA TGTGCCAGCAGAGGGGCCCCCGCCTACGAGCAGTACTTC CASRGAPAYEQYF
NA TRBJ1-4 TRBV4-1 NA TGCGCCAGCAGCATGGTAGATGATGAAAAACTGTTTTTT CASSMVDDEKLFF
NA TRBJ2-7 TRBV10-1 NA TGCGCCAGCAGTGAGTCGAGGCAGGGTGTGTTCTACGAGCAGTACTTC CASSESRQGVFYEQYF
once TRBJ2-7 TRBV7-9 TRBD1 TGTGCCAGCAGCTCGGGTTTGACAGGGGCATCCTACGAGCAGTACTTC CASSSGLTGASYEQYF
NA TRBJ2-6 TRBV4-3 NA TGCGCCAGCAGCCCGGGGGGACAGTTGGGAATCTCTGGGGCCAACGTCCTGACTTTC CASSPGGQLGISGANVLTF
NA TRBJ2-7 TRBV11-2 NA TGTGCCAGCAGCTTAGAAGGAATTGACCCGGACGAGCAGTACTTC CASSLEGIDPDEQYF
NA TRBJ1-1 TRBV4-2 TRBD1 TGTGCCAGCAGCCAAGCACAGGGGTCAGGCACTGAAGCTTTCTTT CASSQAQGSGTEAFF
NA TRBJ1-2 TRBV6-5 NA TGTGCCAGCAGTTTCGACGGGGGGCGATCGAACGGCTACACCTTC CASSFDGGRSNGYTF
NA TRBJ2-5 TRBV9 NA TGTGCCAGCAGCGTAGGTGGAGAGGGATCCCAAGAGACCCAGTACTTC CASSVGGEGSQETQYF
once TRBJ2-1 TRBV4-1 TRBD2 TGCGCCAGCAGCCCTAGCGGGGGGTTCGACAATGAGCAGTTCTTC CASSPSGGFDNEQFF
NA TRBJ2-5 TRBV2 NA TGTGCCAGCCCGGACGGAGGGAAGACCCAGTACTTC CASPDGGKTQYF
NA TRBJ2-1 TRBV28 TRBD2 TGTGCCAGCAGTTTATGGGCTAGCGGGGCTTACAATGAGCAGTTCTTC CASSLWASGAYNEQFF
NA TRBJ2-7 TRBV4-1 NA TGCGCCAGCAGCGACAGAACCTACGAGCAGTACTTC CASSDRTYEQYF
NA TRBJ1-4 TRBV5-6 TRBD1 TGTGCCAGCAGCCCTGGACAGGGTGGTGAAAAACTGTTTTTT CASSPGQGGEKLFF
once TRBJ2-1 TRBV9 NA TGTGCCAGCAGCGTAGGAGGCGCCTACAATGAGCAGTTCTTC CASSVGGAYNEQFF
NA TRBJ2-2 TRBV9 TRBD2 TGTGCCAGCAGCGGACGACTAGCGCAGAACACCGGGGAGCTGTTTTTT CASSGRLAQNTGELFF
NA TRBJ2-5 TRBV5-6 NA TGTGCCAGCAGCTTTTCAAACGGTGAGACCCAGTACTTC CASSFSNGETQYF
few TRBJ1-5 TRBV11-2 NA TGTGCCAGCAGCTTAGCCAGTCAGCCCCAGCATTTT CASSLASQPQHF
NA TRBJ2-1 TRBV7-8 TRBD2 TGTGCCAGCAGCCTCGGGACTAGCGGGGACCCCGGGCAGTTCTTC CASSLGTSGDPGQFF
NA TRBJ2-7 TRBV10-3 NA TGTGCCATCAGTGAGTCGATATCGGGGATCCCCTACGAGCAGTACTTC CAISESISGIPYEQYF
NA TRBJ1-2 TRBV15 NA TGTGCCACCAGCACCGGGGTTTTTAACTATGGCTACACCTTC CATSTGVFNYGYTF
NA TRBJ2-3 TRBV7-9 TRBD1 TGTGCCAGCAGCTGGACAGGGTCAGATACGCAGTATTTT CASSWTGSDTQYF
once TRBJ2-6 TRBV18 NA TGTGCCAGCCCATCCGAGTCAGGGAGTGGGGCCAACGTCCTGACTTTC CASPSESGSGANVLTF
NA TRBJ2-5 TRBV27 NA TGTGCCAGCCTCCGGATCGGGACAGAGACCCAGTACTTC CASLRIGTETQYF
once TRBJ2-5 TRBV25-1 NA TGTGCCAGCAGTGACTACGGTTTTAAAGAGACCCAGTACTTC CASSDYGFKETQYF
NA TRBJ2-7 TRBV7-2 NA TGTGCCAGCAGCTTAAAGGGATTTAACGAGCAGTACTTC CASSLKGFNEQYF
NA TRBJ1-2 TRBV4-1 NA TGCGCCAGCAGCCAAGAAAAGGGGGTCTATGGCTACACCTTC CASSQEKGVYGYTF
few TRBJ2-3 TRBV6-5 NA TGTGCCAGCAGTTACGTCGGCAGCACAGATACGCAGTATTTT CASSYVGSTDTQYF
NA TRBJ2-5 TRBV4-3 NA TGCGCCAGCAGCCATACAGCAGGGCTACAAGAGACCCAGTACTTC CASSHTAGLQETQYF
NA TRBJ2-7 TRBV27 NA TGTGCCAGCAGTTTAAGCTGGCCGGAGAAATCCTACGAGCAGTACTTC CASSLSWPEKSYEQYF
NA TRBJ2-1 TRBV5-6 TRBD1 TGTGCCAGCAGCTTGGATACAGGGGGAAATGAGCAGTTCTTC CASSLDTGGNEQFF
NA TRBJ2-7 TRBV7-9 NA TGTGCCAGCAGCGAAGACAGGCTACAACCTGGGGAGCAGTACTTC CASSEDRLQPGEQYF
NA TRBJ2-7 TRBV7-2 NA TGTGCCAGCAGCTGGCGGGACACGTTATCCTACGAGCAGTACTTC CASSWRDTLSYEQYF
NA TRBJ1-1 TRBV29-1 NA TGCAGCGTTGAAGACCGAATGAACACTGAAGCTTTCTTT CSVEDRMNTEAFF
NA TRBJ1-1 TRBV27 NA TGTGCCAGCAGTTTAGGAAGGGGGTACACTGAAGCTTTCTTT CASSLGRGYTEAFF
NA TRBJ1-4 TRBV28 NA TGTGCCAGCAGCCCACCTAATGAAAAACTGTTTTTT CASSPPNEKLFF
once TRBJ2-4 TRBV19 NA TGTGCCAGTAGTAGGGGCAGGAATAGCTATCTAGCCAAAAACATTCAGTACTTC CASSRGRNSYLAKNIQYF
NA TRBJ2-5 TRBV7-9 TRBD1 TGTGCCAGCAGCACTACGACAGGGGCCGAGACCCAGTACTTC CASSTTTGAETQYF
NA TRBJ1-1 TRBV5-6 NA TGTGCCAGCAGCCGAGGGGACGGGAACACTGAAGCTTTCTTT CASSRGDGNTEAFF